Presented here are 7 T cell receptor beta chains from one specimen sequenced in a study of vaccination and CD4 T cells after COVID-19. Cultured CD4+ T cell DNA was sequenced using the Oncomine TCR Beta short-read assay. TCRdb reprocessed the PCR reads with MiXCR, giving one entry per CDR3 protein. The sample contains about 17,000 distinct CDR3 sequences, roughly half of which appear only once. Treatment specified: roughly 10-day PBMC culture with coronavirus spike peptide pools or control peptides (ViraFEST assay). Their antigens remain unidentified. Sequences were obtained from CD4+ T cells from blood, cultured in vitro. The origin of the receptors is a human donor who had recovered from COVID-19.

The chain uses TRBV5-4 and TRBJ1-3; TRBD1 aligns across 7 bases. The CDR3 extends over 15 amino acids. V lost 3 bases and J lost 4; bases outside the gene matches: 7. CDR1 is SGHNT, CDR2 YYREEE, per germline (reference sequence). Written as DNA, the CDR3 is TGTGCCAGCAGCTCAGGAGACAGGGTCGGAAACACCATATATTTT. This gives the protein CASSSGDRVGNTIYF. The full variable domain, with the rest looked up from reference TRBV5-4 and TRBJ1-3, is ETGVTQSPTHLIKTRGQQVTLRCSSQSGHNTVSWYQQALGQGPQFIFQYYREEENGRGNFPPRFSGLQFPNYSSELNVNALELDDSALYLCASSSGDRVGNTIYFGEGSWLTVV.

V is TRBV7-2 and J is TRBJ2-3; 8 nucleotides agree with TRBD2. V lost 8 bases and J lost 0; bases outside the gene matches: 10. The CDR3 length is 16 residues. Germline loops: CDR1 SGHTA, CDR2 FQGNSA. The CDR3 bases are TGTGCCAGCGGGCGGGGGGACTTCCCTAGCACAGATACGCAGTATTTT. It is translated as CASGRGDFPSTDTQYF.

The chain links TRBV19 to TRBJ1-6; D is uncertain. Trimming cost V 7 bases and J 0 bases, with 10 bases left between them. Germline-derived CDR1 and CDR2 are LNHDA and SQIVND (reference sequence). The CDR3 runs to 15 residues. This chain's CDR3 is CASTDGSSYNSPLHF. DNA for the CDR3: TGTGCCAGTACGGACGGGAGCTCCTATAATTCACCCCTCCACTTT.

The chain employs TRBV11-3 and TRBJ1-5, with 7 nucleotides matching TRBD1. The CDR3 has 18 amino acids. Germline CDR1 reads SGHNT; CDR2 reads YENEEA. The ends lost 5 bases at V and 0 bases at J; junction bases unmatched: 13. CDR3 DNA: TGTGCCAGCAGCCATATGGGACAGCAACGTGATAGCAATCAGCCCCAGCATTTT. It encodes CASSHMGQQRDSNQPQHF.

This clonotype was counted between two and nine times. The rearrangement uses TRBV7-9 and TRBJ2-7; 11 bases map to TRBD2. The J segment lost 2 bases and the V segment lost 5 bases, leaving 2 bases of the junction unmatched. Per germline, CDR1 SEHNR and CDR2 FQNEAQ (reference sequence). This CDR3 comprises 14 residues. The CDR3 is CASSNSGGAYEQYF. DNA of the CDR3: TGTGCCAGCAGCAATAGCGGGGGGGCCTACGAGCAGTACTTC.

This clonotype came up once. The CDR3 coding sequence is TGTGCCAGCACCCGACCCGGACAGGGGGTATATGGCTACACCTTC. This codes for CASTRPGQGVYGYTF. This chain connects TRBV2 to TRBJ1-2, with 10 bases aligning to TRBD1. This CDR3 is 15 amino acids long. Losses at the gene ends were 7 bases for V and 5 bases for J; bases not matched to a gene: 10. From germline, CDR1 is SNHLY and CDR2 FYNNEI.

The chain links TRBV12-3 or TRBV12-4 to TRBJ1-5, with a weak D call TRBD1 (5 bases). CDR3 length: 14 residues. The germline V and J ends were trimmed by 5 bases and 3 bases, with 11 bases remaining between them. The CDR3 DNA reads as TGTGCCAGCAGTCAGGGTAGGAACAATCAGCCCCAGCATTTT. Translated, it gives CASSQGRNNQPQHF.